These T cell receptor beta chains were read from a single sample in a study of T cell responses to AZD1222 COVID-19 vaccine. Sequencing was performed with immunoSEQ multiplex PCR; in TCRdb, only in-frame clones are kept and a portion is missing. The sample lists some 130,000 clones, about 93% occurring once. Here the sequenced sample was peripheral blood, taken on day 0 of AZD1222 vaccination. These receptors were obtained from an adult in good health. The CDR3 runs from the conserved cysteine through the conserved F or W. A D gene is named only where the DNA matches it firmly. Clone size is not always given. Where it is, it says once, few, many or a class for expanded clones.

>-|TRBD2|TRBJ2-3|TRBV2
CASRDGLAEHNTQYF
TGTGCCAGCAGAGACGGACTAGCGGAGCACAATACGCAGTATTTT
>-|TRBD1|TRBJ1-3|TRBV7-9
CASSSGQGRGPGNTIYF
TGTGCCAGCAGCTCGGGACAGGGGCGCGGTCCTGGAAACACCATATATTTT
>-|-|TRBJ1-1|TRBV2
CASSVSKVAQENTEAFF
TGTGCCAGCAGTGTGAGTAAAGTAGCCCAAGAGAACACTGAAGCTTTCTTT
>once|-|TRBJ2-5|TRBV6-5
CASSYRWRDSEETQYF
TGTGCCAGCAGTTACCGTTGGAGGGACAGTGAAGAGACCCAGTACTTC
>-|-|TRBJ2-5|TRBV5-1
CASSLVAGIETQYF
TGCGCCAGCAGCTTGGTGGCCGGGATAGAGACCCAGTACTTC
>-|TRBD1|TRBJ1-4|TRBV5-1
CASSSGTGWPQGLFF
TGCGCCAGCAGTTCTGGGACAGGGTGGCCTCAAGGGCTGTTTTTT
>-|-|TRBJ1-2|TRBV5-5
CASSLAGDGYTF
TGTGCCAGCAGCTTGGCGGGGGATGGCTACACCTTC
>-|TRBD2|TRBJ2-7|TRBV2
CASKGGTSGTYEQYF
TGTGCCAGCAAAGGGGGGACTAGCGGTACCTACGAGCAGTACTTC
>once|-|TRBJ2-7|TRBV6-1
CASSDPTYQVLSSYEQYF
TGTGCCAGCAGTGATCCTACCTACCAGGTTTTAAGCTCCTACGAGCAGTACTTC
>-|-|TRBJ1-1|TRBV6-6
CASSEGERGTEAFF
TGTGCCAGCTCTGAGGGGGAACGGGGGACTGAAGCTTTCTTT
>-|-|TRBJ2-2|TRBV6-6
CASSYSMSGELFF
TGTGCCAGCAGTTACTCCATGTCCGGGGAGCTGTTTTTT
>-|-|TRBJ2-7|TRBV29-1
CSVAGKQEQYF
TGCAGCGTTGCCGGTAAACAGGAGCAGTACTTC
>few|-|TRBJ1-5|TRBV27
CASSQPGENQPQHF
TGTGCCAGCAGCCAGCCGGGAGAAAATCAGCCCCAGCATTTT
>-|-|TRBJ2-1|TRBV6-5
CASQRTKNNEQFF
TGTGCTAGCCAGCGGACTAAGAACAATGAGCAGTTCTTC
>-|-|TRBJ1-4|TRBV19
CASTTVFATNEKLFF
TGTGCCAGCACGACAGTTTTTGCAACTAATGAAAAACTGTTTTTT
>-|TRBD1|TRBJ1-2|TRBV19
CASSAPGQADDGYTF
TGTGCCAGTAGTGCGCCGGGACAGGCAGATGATGGCTACACCTTC
>-|-|TRBJ2-5|TRBV19
CASSISGNGETQYF
TGTGCCAGTAGTATATCAGGGAATGGGGAGACCCAGTACTTC
>-|-|TRBJ1-3|TRBV27
CASSLWGGSGNTIYF
TGTGCCAGCAGTTTATGGGGGGGATCTGGAAACACCATATATTTT
>-|-|TRBJ2-3|TRBV20-1
CSAKFTDTQYF
TGCAGTGCTAAGTTCACAGATACGCAGTATTTT
>-|TRBD2|TRBJ2-7|TRBV6-2/TRBV6-3
CASSYGGREVYEQYF
TGTGCCAGCAGTTACGGCGGGCGGGAGGTTTACGAGCAGTACTTC
>-|TRBD1|TRBJ2-3|TRBV20-1
CSASRPTIPDRGRTDTQYF
TGCAGTGCTAGTCGTCCTACAATTCCTGACAGGGGGCGGACAGATACGCAGTATTTT
>-|-|TRBJ2-5|TRBV24-1
CATSEEIGVRETQYF
TGTGCCACCAGTGAGGAGATCGGGGTCCGAGAGACCCAGTACTTC
>once|-|TRBJ1-2|TRBV19
CASTPQRDTSSDNYGYTF
TGTGCCAGTACCCCCCAAAGGGACACAAGCTCAGATAACTATGGCTACACCTTC
>-|TRBD2|TRBJ2-1|TRBV4-1
CASSQGTRNEQFF
TGCGCCAGCAGCCAAGGGACTAGAAATGAGCAGTTCTTC
>-|-|TRBJ1-5|TRBV11-2
CASSLGRSSSSNQPQHF
TGTGCCAGCAGCTTAGGTAGGTCGTCCAGCAGCAATCAGCCCCAGCATTTT
>many|TRBD1|TRBJ2-5|TRBV7-8
CASSSRDSSRQETQYF
TGTGCCAGCAGCTCCAGGGACAGCAGCCGCCAAGAGACCCAGTACTTC
>once|TRBD1|TRBJ2-7|TRBV11-2
CASTLGQGFYF
TGTGCCAGCACCCTGGGACAGGGGTTCTACTTC
>-|TRBD1|TRBJ2-2|TRBV28
CASSLQRTGAAGELFF
TGTGCCAGTTCATTACAGAGGACAGGGGCGGCCGGGGAGCTGTTTTTT
>-|TRBD2|TRBJ2-1|TRBV9
CASSVAGREAYNEQFF
TGTGCCAGCAGCGTAGCAGGGCGGGAGGCCTACAATGAGCAGTTCTTC
>-|-|TRBJ1-1|TRBV7-9
CASSLVNTEAFF
TGTGCCAGCAGCCTCGTGAACACTGAAGCTTTCTTT
>once|TRBD1|TRBJ2-3|TRBV6-5
CASQPDRDTDTQYF
TGTGCCAGCCAACCGGACAGGGACACAGATACGCAGTATTTT
>many|-|TRBJ2-7|TRBV27
CASRSSRGPRTVEQYF
TGTGCCAGCAGATCAAGCAGGGGACCCCGGACGGTCGAGCAGTACTTC
>-|TRBD1|TRBJ1-3|TRBV16
CASSQNRGGNTIYF
TGTGCCAGCAGCCAAAACAGGGGAGGAAACACCATATATTTT
>-|-|TRBJ1-4|TRBV21-1
CASSRRASGNEKLFF
TGTGCCAGCAGCCGAAGGGCATCGGGGAATGAAAAACTGTTTTTT
>-|TRBD1|TRBJ1-1|TRBV11-2
CASSFQDRMNTEAFF
TGTGCCAGCAGCTTCCAGGACAGGATGAACACTGAAGCTTTCTTT
>-|-|TRBJ2-5|TRBV5-1
CASSLYVGQGGETQYF
TGCGCCAGCAGCTTGTATGTGGGCCAGGGGGGAGAGACCCAGTACTTC
>-|-|TRBJ2-1|TRBV20-1
CSASTTPGNEQFF
TGCAGTGCTAGTACGACTCCGGGCAATGAGCAGTTCTTC
>-|TRBD1|TRBJ1-2|TRBV7-8
CASSSNRGPADGYTF
TGTGCCAGCAGCTCAAACAGGGGTCCCGCCGATGGCTACACCTTC
>-|TRBD1|TRBJ2-7|TRBV27
CASSLRQGWEQYF
TGTGCCAGCAGTTTAAGACAGGGGTGGGAGCAGTACTTC
>few|-|TRBJ2-2|TRBV5-4
CASSPDQDGNTGELFF
TGTGCCAGCAGCCCCGACCAAGACGGTAACACCGGGGAGCTGTTTTTT
>-|-|TRBJ2-2|TRBV5-4
CASSRTETNTGELFF
TGTGCCAGCAGCCGGACAGAAACGAACACCGGGGAGCTGTTTTTT
>once|TRBD1|TRBJ2-3|TRBV28
CASSSTGGSTDTQYF
TGTGCCAGCAGTTCTACAGGGGGTAGCACAGATACGCAGTATTTT
>-|-|TRBJ2-1|TRBV11-2
CASSLGRGISSYNEQFF
TGTGCCAGCAGCTTAGGGAGGGGGATTAGCTCCTACAATGAGCAGTTCTTC
>-|TRBD1|TRBJ1-1|TRBV7-2
CASSGTGALNTEAFF
TGTGCCAGCAGCGGGACAGGGGCCCTGAACACTGAAGCTTTCTTT
>-|TRBD2|TRBJ2-5|TRBV5-4
CASSIGTSGQETQYF
TGTGCCAGCAGCATAGGGACTAGCGGTCAAGAGACCCAGTACTTC